This T cell receptor (beta chain) is drawn from a study of T-cell reconstitution after alpha-beta-depleted transplantation in children. TCRbeta library preparation incorporated unique molecular identifiers. TCRdb recomputed calls from the PCR reads with MiXCR, one row per CDR3 protein. The data show a few hundred thousand distinct CDR3 sequences, with approximately 12% seen just once and under 7% held by the top ten. CDR3 length equals 13 residues. Germline V gene sequence: CDR1 SGHTA, CDR2 FQGNSA. The V gene lost 6 bases and the J gene lost 4 bases, with 12 bases spanning the gap. The sample holds a few counts of this clonotype.

The source was PBMCs from the stem cell graft donor, collected from the stem cell graft. The rearrangement uses TRBV7-2 and TRBJ1-2, with D possibly TRBD1 on 5 matching bases. The TCR sequence derives from a human donor who donated a stem cell graft to a child with combined immunodeficiency. CDR3 nucleotides: TGTGCCAGCAGTCAAGACAGCGTCTATGGCTACACCTTC. Translation: CASSQDSVYGYTF.